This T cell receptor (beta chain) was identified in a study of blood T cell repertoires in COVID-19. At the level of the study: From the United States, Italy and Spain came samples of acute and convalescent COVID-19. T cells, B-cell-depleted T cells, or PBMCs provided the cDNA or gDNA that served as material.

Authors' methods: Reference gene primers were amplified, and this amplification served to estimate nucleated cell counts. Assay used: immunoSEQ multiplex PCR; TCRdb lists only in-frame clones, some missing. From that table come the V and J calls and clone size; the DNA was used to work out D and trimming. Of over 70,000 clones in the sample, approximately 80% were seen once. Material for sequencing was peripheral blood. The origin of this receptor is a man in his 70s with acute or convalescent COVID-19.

The CDR3 nucleotides read TGTGCCAGCTCCCCAGGGGCCATGCTCGCTAATGAAAAACTGTTTTTT. Its translation: CASSPGAMLANEKLFF. The V call is TRBV18, the J call TRBJ1-4, with D possibly matching TRBD1 (6 bases). Germline V gene lookup returns CDR1 KGHSH and CDR2 LQKENI. The CDR3 has 16 residues. Deletions cut 6 bases from V and 3 bases from J, with 17 bases between. The variable domain in full, with the rest retrieved from reference TRBV18 and TRBJ1-4, is NAGVMQNPRHLVRRRGQEARLRCSPMKGHSHVYWYRQLPEEGLKFMVYLQKENIIDESGMPKERFSAEFPKEGPSILRIQQVVRGDSAAYFCASSPGAMLANEKLFFGSGTQLSVL.